The TCR beta chain under discussion was sequenced for a study of blood T cell repertoires in COVID-19. About the research overall: There were acute and convalescent COVID-19 samples, and they came from the United States, Italy and Spain. Sources were T cells, B-cell-depleted T cells, or PBMCs; the material itself was cDNA or gDNA.

The data were produced by immunoSEQ multiplex PCR, yet TCRdb's version contains in-frame clones alone and is incomplete. Of roughly 240,000 clones in the sample, 80% to 90% are singletons; the top ten hold about 4.5%. Material for sequencing was peripheral blood. The TCR sequence derives from a woman in her 70s with acute or convalescent COVID-19.

The CDR3 loop reads CASSPLGQAVNEKLFF. The CDR3, as DNA: TGTGCCAGTAGTCCACTCGGACAGGCAGTTAATGAAAAACTGTTTTTT. The genes are TRBV19 and TRBJ1-4; 7 nucleotides agree with TRBD1. This CDR3 has 16 residues. Germline-derived CDR1 and CDR2 are LNHDA and SQIVND (reference sequence). With V trimmed by 5 bases and J by 4 bases, 10 bases remained unmatched.